These T cell receptor beta chains were read from a single sample in a study of T cell repertoires in cytomegalovirus infection. TCRdb re-called the reads through MiXCR, storing one row per CDR3 protein. The repertoire holds about 310,000 distinct CDR3 sequences, with around 25% as singletons. No antigens are known for them. The sample was cultured PBMCs, taken from culture after CMV antigen stimulation. The receptors were gathered from a human donor in good health (CMV status not recorded). Some clones in this sample may be carry-over from other donors' samples. Each CDR3 is given with its conserved first and last residue. The order of the fields is J gene, D gene, CDR3 length, V gene, CDR3 protein. A D gene is named only where the DNA matches it firmly.

j_call: TRBJ2-1
d_call: TRBD2
cdr3_length: 19
v_call: TRBV7-8
cdr3_aa: CASSLPAVVAGGSYNEQFF

j_call: TRBJ2-5
d_call: .
cdr3_length: 14
v_call: TRBV7-2
cdr3_aa: CASSPGPAGETQYF

j_call: TRBJ2-7
d_call: TRBD2
cdr3_length: 13
v_call: TRBV7-6
cdr3_aa: CASPTSVPYEQYF

j_call: TRBJ2-5
d_call: TRBD1
cdr3_length: 15
v_call: TRBV20-1
cdr3_aa: CSAPRPDRGQETQYF

j_call: TRBJ2-3
d_call: TRBD1
cdr3_length: 12
v_call: TRBV5-6
cdr3_aa: CASRLQGVSQYF

j_call: TRBJ2-3
d_call: .
cdr3_length: 14
v_call: TRBV7-6
cdr3_aa: CASSLAGGGDTQYF

j_call: TRBJ2-3
d_call: TRBD2
cdr3_length: 11
v_call: TRBV7-2
cdr3_aa: CASSSGLTNAF

j_call: TRBJ2-4
d_call: TRBD2
cdr3_length: 12
v_call: TRBV6-1
cdr3_aa: CASSERAGVKYF

j_call: TRBJ2-5
d_call: TRBD1
cdr3_length: 13
v_call: TRBV12-3/TRBV12-4
cdr3_aa: CASSFVQGETQYF

j_call: TRBJ2-1
d_call: .
cdr3_length: 13
v_call: TRBV10-3
cdr3_aa: CAISPVMYNEQFF

j_call: TRBJ1-5
d_call: .
cdr3_length: 14
v_call: TRBV2
cdr3_aa: CASSEGAGFQPQHF

j_call: TRBJ2-5
d_call: .
cdr3_length: 15
v_call: TRBV15
cdr3_aa: CATSVLERAQETQYF

j_call: TRBJ2-7
d_call: .
cdr3_length: 16
v_call: TRBV24-1
cdr3_aa: CATSDRNGGKIHEQYF

j_call: TRBJ2-1
d_call: TRBD2
cdr3_length: 18
v_call: TRBV6-2/TRBV6-3
cdr3_aa: CASGPSGRAGLGVNEQFF

j_call: TRBJ1-6
d_call: TRBD1
cdr3_length: 18
v_call: TRBV6-6
cdr3_aa: CASSYSSTRGISNSPLHF

j_call: TRBJ1-2
d_call: TRBD1
cdr3_length: 16
v_call: TRBV24-1
cdr3_aa: CATSDPLGQGSNGYTF

j_call: TRBJ2-2
d_call: .
cdr3_length: 17
v_call: TRBV4-3
cdr3_aa: CASSQDIRSANTGELFF

j_call: TRBJ2-3
d_call: .
cdr3_length: 15
v_call: TRBV7-9
cdr3_aa: CASSLGTVSSDTQYF

j_call: TRBJ2-5
d_call: .
cdr3_length: 14
v_call: TRBV7-2
cdr3_aa: CASSRDWREETQYF

j_call: TRBJ1-1
d_call: TRBD1
cdr3_length: 16
v_call: TRBV7-8
cdr3_aa: CASSIRDRELNTEAFF

j_call: TRBJ1-5
d_call: .
cdr3_length: 13
v_call: TRBV7-9
cdr3_aa: CASSPQEHQPQHF

j_call: TRBJ2-3
d_call: TRBD1
cdr3_length: 15
v_call: TRBV2
cdr3_aa: CASSDRTGGKDTQYF

j_call: TRBJ2-2
d_call: TRBD2
cdr3_length: 16
v_call: TRBV4-3
cdr3_aa: CASSQESGRGTGELFF

j_call: TRBJ2-7
d_call: .
cdr3_length: 12
v_call: TRBV10-3
cdr3_aa: CAISEGGEGQYF

j_call: TRBJ2-1
d_call: .
cdr3_length: 15
v_call: TRBV20-1
cdr3_aa: CSARSLSGTYNEQFF

j_call: TRBJ2-1
d_call: .
cdr3_length: 17
v_call: TRBV7-9
cdr3_aa: CASSLLDRRDLYNEQFF

j_call: TRBJ1-1
d_call: .
cdr3_length: 14
v_call: TRBV5-4
cdr3_aa: CASSLEQGNTEAFF

j_call: TRBJ2-3
d_call: TRBD1
cdr3_length: 14
v_call: TRBV7-9
cdr3_aa: CASSLGTGSDTQYF

j_call: TRBJ1-1
d_call: .
cdr3_length: 14
v_call: TRBV7-2
cdr3_aa: CASRPGGVNTEAFF

j_call: TRBJ2-3
d_call: .
cdr3_length: 15
v_call: TRBV19
cdr3_aa: CASSIAQAAEHTQYF

j_call: TRBJ1-2
d_call: TRBD1
cdr3_length: 15
v_call: TRBV7-9
cdr3_aa: CASSSQGGNNYGYTF

j_call: TRBJ1-1
d_call: .
cdr3_length: 13
v_call: TRBV28
cdr3_aa: CASSRGDPFEAFF

j_call: TRBJ2-7
d_call: .
cdr3_length: 14
v_call: TRBV20-1
cdr3_aa: CSASPGGPNYEQYF

j_call: TRBJ2-1
d_call: TRBD2
cdr3_length: 17
v_call: TRBV7-8
cdr3_aa: CASSLVPGTSGSNEQFF

j_call: TRBJ2-7
d_call: .
cdr3_length: 14
v_call: TRBV19
cdr3_aa: CASSIASGTYEQYF

j_call: TRBJ2-1
d_call: TRBD2
cdr3_length: 16
v_call: TRBV4-3
cdr3_aa: CASSQGWGRAYNEQFF

j_call: TRBJ2-1
d_call: TRBD2
cdr3_length: 15
v_call: TRBV7-2
cdr3_aa: CASSISGSGLNEQFF

j_call: TRBJ1-6
d_call: TRBD1
cdr3_length: 17
v_call: TRBV10-3
cdr3_aa: CAISESAGGTGSSPLHF

j_call: TRBJ2-1
d_call: TRBD1
cdr3_length: 11
v_call: TRBV29-1
cdr3_aa: CSVGGTGGKFF

j_call: TRBJ1-1
d_call: .
cdr3_length: 13
v_call: TRBV15
cdr3_aa: CATSRYKNTEAFF

j_call: TRBJ2-5
d_call: .
cdr3_length: 14
v_call: TRBV12-3/TRBV12-4
cdr3_aa: CASAARAWGETQYF

j_call: TRBJ2-7
d_call: TRBD2
cdr3_length: 18
v_call: TRBV7-8
cdr3_aa: CASSRTSGRVHRPYEQYF

j_call: TRBJ2-5
d_call: .
cdr3_length: 13
v_call: TRBV11-2
cdr3_aa: CASSLEASGTQYF